A single T cell receptor beta chain is shown here with its context. Its antigen is still unknown. The sample comes from a study of cytomegalovirus exposure and HLA in healthy donors. Notes on the study in general: Many donors carried some public TCRs, although rarity characterized most TCR sequences. According to the study, roughly 160 TCR beta chains were cytomegalovirus-associated. A few CMV-associated chains proved CMV antigen-specific in vitro. A subsequent analysis found that TCR clusters from the first cohort also tended to co-occur in the 120 or so validation repertoires, with about 94% of cluster scores above 0.

The CDR3 runs to 15 residues. The V gene lost 2 bases and the J gene lost 3 bases, with 14 bases spanning the gap. CDR1 and CDR2 (germline): MNHNS, SASEGT. The data were produced by immunoSEQ multiplex PCR, yet TCRdb's version contains in-frame clones alone and is incomplete. The data hold just under 75,000 clones, with around 94% observed a single time. The source of this sequence is a woman between 18 and 30 years old in good health and CMV-seropositive. The chain links TRBV6-1 to TRBJ2-7; D gene uncertain. Sequenced input: PBMCs. The CDR3 coding sequence is TGTGCCAGCAGTGAACATCGTAACGGTTACTACGAGCAGTACTTC. Its translation is CASSEHRNGYYEQYF.